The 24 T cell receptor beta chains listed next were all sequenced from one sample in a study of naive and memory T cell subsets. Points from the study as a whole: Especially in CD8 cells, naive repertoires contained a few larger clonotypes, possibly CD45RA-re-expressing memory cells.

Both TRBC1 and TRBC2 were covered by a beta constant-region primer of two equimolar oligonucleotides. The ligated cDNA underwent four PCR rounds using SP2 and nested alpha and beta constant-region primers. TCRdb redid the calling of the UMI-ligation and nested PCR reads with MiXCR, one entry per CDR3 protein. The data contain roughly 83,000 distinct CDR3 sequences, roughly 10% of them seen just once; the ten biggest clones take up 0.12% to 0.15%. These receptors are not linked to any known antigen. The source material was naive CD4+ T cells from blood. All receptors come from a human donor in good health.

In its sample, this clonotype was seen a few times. The chain's CDR3 is CASSLEGIPYEQYF. DNA of the CDR3: TGTGCCAGCAGCTTAGAGGGGATCCCCTACGAGCAGTACTTC. This sequence joins TRBV7-2 and TRBJ2-7, with D possibly TRBD1 on 5 matching bases. Per the germline V gene, CDR1 is SGHTA and CDR2 is FQGNSA. The CDR3 consists of 14 residues. With 1 base removed from V and 2 bases from J, the gap between germline ends came to 9 bases.

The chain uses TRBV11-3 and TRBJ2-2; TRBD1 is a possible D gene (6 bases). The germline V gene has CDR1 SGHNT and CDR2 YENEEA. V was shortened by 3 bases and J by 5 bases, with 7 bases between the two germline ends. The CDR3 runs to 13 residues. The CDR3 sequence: CASSFQGTGELFF. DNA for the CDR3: TGTGCCAGCAGCTTCCAGGGGACCGGGGAGCTGTTTTTT.

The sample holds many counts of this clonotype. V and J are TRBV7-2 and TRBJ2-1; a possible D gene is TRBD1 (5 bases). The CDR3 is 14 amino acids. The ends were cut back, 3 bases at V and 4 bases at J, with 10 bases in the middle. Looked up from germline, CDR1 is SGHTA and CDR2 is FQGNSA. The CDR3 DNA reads TGTGCCAGCAGCTTTTACGGACAATACAATGAGCAGTTCTTC. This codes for CASSFYGQYNEQFF.

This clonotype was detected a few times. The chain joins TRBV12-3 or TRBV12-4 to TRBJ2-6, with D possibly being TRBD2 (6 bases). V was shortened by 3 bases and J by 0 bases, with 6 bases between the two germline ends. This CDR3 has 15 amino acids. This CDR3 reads CASSLGGSGANVLTF. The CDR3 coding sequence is TGTGCCAGCAGTTTGGGGGGCTCTGGGGCCAACGTCCTGACTTTC.

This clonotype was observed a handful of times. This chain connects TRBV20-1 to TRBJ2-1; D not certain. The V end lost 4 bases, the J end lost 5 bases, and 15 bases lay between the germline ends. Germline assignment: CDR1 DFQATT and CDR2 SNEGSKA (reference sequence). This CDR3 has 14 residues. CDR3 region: CSATSTSDNNEQFF. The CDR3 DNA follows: TGCAGTGCTACTTCCACCTCTGATAACAATGAGCAGTTCTTC.

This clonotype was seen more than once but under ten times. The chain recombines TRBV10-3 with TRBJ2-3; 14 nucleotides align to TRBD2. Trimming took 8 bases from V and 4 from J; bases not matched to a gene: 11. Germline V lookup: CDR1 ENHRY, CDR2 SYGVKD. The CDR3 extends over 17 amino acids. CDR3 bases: TGTGCCATCGGGCCCTCGCAGGGACTAGCGGGAGCAGATACGCAGTATTTT. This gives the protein CAIGPSQGLAGADTQYF.

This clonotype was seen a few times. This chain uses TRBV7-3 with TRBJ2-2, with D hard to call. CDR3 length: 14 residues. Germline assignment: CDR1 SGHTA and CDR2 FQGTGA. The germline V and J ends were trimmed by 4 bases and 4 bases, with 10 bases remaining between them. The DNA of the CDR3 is TGTGCCAGCAGCTCCAATATCGCCACCGGGGAGCTGTTTTTT. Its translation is CASSSNIATGELFF.

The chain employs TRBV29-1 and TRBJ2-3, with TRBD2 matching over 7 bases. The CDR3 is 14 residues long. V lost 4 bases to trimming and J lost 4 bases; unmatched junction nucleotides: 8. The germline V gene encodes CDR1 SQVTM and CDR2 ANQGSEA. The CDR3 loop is CSVGLRLAPDTQYF. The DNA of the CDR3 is TGCAGCGTTGGTCTCCGACTAGCTCCAGATACGCAGTATTTT.

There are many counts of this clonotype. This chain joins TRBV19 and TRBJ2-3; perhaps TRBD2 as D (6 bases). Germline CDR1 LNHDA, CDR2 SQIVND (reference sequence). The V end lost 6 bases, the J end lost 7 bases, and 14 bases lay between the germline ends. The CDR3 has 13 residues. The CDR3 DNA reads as TGTGCCAGTAGGTTAGCGGAGGAAAATACGCAGTATTTT. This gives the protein CASRLAEENTQYF. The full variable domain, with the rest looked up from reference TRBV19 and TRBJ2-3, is DGGITQSPKYLFRKEGQNVTLSCEQNLNHDAMYWYRQDPGQGLRLIYYSQIVNDFQKGDIAEGYSVSREKKESFPLTVTSAQKNPTAFYLCASRLAEENTQYFGPGTRLTVL.

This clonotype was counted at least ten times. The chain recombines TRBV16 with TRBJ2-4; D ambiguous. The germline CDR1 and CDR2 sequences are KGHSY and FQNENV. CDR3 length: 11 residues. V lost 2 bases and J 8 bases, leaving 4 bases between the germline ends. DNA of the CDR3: TGTGCCAGCAGCCAACTCGACATTCAGTACTTC. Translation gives CASSQLDIQYF.

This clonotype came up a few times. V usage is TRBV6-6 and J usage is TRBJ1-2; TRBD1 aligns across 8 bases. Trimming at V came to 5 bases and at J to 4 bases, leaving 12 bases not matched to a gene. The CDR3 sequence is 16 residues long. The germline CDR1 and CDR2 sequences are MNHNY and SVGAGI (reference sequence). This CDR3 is CASSRTLGQGGYGYTF. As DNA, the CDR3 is TGTGCCAGCAGTCGAACCCTCGGACAGGGCGGCTATGGCTACACCTTC.

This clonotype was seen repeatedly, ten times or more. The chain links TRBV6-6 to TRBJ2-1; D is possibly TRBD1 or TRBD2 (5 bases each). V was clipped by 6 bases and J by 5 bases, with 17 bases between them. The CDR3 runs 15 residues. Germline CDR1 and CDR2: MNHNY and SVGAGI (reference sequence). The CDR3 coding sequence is TGTGCCAGCAGACGGACCTCTAGGGGAGACAATGAGCAGTTCTTC. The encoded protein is CASRRTSRGDNEQFF.

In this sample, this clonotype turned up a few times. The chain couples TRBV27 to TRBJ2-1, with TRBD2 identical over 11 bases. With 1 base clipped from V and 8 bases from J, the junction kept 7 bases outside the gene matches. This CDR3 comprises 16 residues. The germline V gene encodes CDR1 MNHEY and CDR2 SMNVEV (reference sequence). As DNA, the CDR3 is TGTGCCAGCAGTTTATTAGCTAGCGGGAGGTTCCATGAGCAGTTCTTC. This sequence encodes CASSLLASGRFHEQFF.

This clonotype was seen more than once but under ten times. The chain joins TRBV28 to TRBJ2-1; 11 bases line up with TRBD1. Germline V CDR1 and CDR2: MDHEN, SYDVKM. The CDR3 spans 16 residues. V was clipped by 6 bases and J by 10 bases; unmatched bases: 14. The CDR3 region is CASRRNDWTGGGEQFF. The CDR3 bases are TGTGCCAGCAGGAGAAACGACTGGACAGGGGGCGGCGAGCAGTTCTTC.

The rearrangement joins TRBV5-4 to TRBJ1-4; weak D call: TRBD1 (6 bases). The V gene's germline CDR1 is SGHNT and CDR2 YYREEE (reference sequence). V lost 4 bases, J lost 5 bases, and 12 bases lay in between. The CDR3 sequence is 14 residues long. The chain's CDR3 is CASSPGQKNEKLFF. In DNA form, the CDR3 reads TGTGCCAGCAGCCCCGGACAGAAAAATGAAAAACTGTTTTTT.

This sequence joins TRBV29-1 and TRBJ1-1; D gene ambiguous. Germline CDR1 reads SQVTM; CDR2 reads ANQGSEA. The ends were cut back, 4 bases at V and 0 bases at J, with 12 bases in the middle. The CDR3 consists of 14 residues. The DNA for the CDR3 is TGCAGCGTTGTGTTGGACGGCTTGAACACTGAAGCTTTCTTT. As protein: CSVVLDGLNTEAFF.

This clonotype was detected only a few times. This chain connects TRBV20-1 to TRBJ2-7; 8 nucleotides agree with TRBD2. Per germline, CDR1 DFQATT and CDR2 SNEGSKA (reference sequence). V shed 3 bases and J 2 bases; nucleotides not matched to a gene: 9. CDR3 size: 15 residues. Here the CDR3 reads CSASPLSGAAYEQYF. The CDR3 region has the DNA TGCAGTGCTAGCCCACTTAGCGGGGCGGCCTACGAGCAGTACTTC.

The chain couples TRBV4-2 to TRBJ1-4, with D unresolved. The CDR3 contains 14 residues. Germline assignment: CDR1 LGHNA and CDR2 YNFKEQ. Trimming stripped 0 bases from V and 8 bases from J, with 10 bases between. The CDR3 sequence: CASSQEGYGEKLFF. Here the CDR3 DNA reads TGTGCCAGCAGCCAAGAGGGGTACGGGGAAAAACTGTTTTTT.

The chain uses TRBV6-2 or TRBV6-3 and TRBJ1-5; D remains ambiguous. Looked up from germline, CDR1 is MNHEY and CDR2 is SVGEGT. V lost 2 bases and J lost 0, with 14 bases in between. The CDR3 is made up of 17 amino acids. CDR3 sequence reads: CASSYPAASYSNQPQHF. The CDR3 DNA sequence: TGTGCCAGCAGTTACCCCGCGGCCAGCTATAGCAATCAGCCCCAGCATTTT.

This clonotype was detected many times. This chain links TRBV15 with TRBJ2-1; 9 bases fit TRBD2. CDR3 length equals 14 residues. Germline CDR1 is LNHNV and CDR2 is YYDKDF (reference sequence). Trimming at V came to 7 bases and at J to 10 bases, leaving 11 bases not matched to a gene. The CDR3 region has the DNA TGTGCCACCACCTCCGGGACTAGCCTCGGCGAGCAGTTCTTC. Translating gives CATTSGTSLGEQFF.

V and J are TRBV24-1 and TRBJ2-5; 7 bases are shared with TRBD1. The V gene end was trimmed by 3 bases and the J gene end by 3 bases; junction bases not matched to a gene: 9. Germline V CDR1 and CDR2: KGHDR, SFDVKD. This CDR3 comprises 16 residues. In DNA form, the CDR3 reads TGTGCCACCAGTGATCCCCAGGACAGGCCCAAAGAGACCCAGTACTTC. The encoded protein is CATSDPQDRPKETQYF.

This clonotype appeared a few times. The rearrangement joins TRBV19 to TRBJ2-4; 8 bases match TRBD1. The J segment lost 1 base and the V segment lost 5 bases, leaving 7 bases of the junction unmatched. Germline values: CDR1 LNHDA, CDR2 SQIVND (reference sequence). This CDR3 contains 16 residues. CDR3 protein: CASSVGQAGAKNIQYF. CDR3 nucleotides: TGTGCCAGTAGTGTGGGACAGGCCGGGGCCAAAAACATTCAGTACTTC.

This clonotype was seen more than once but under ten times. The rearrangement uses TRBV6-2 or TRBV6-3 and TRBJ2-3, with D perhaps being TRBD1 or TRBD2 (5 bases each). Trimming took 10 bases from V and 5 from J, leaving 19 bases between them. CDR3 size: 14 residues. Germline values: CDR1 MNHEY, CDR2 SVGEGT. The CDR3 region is CATKYAGSRDTQYF. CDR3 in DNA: TGTGCCACCAAATATGCAGGGAGTCGAGATACGCAGTATTTT.

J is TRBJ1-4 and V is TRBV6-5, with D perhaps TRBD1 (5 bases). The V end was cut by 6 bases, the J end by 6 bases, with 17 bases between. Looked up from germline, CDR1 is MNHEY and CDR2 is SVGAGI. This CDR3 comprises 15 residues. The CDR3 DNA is TGTGCCAGCAGGCGGACACCCACCCACGATGAAAAACTGTTTTTT. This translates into CASRRTPTHDEKLFF.